This is a list of T cell receptor beta chains from one sample in a study of T cell responses to AZD1222 COVID-19 vaccine. Profiled with immunoSEQ multiplex PCR; TCRdb holds only in-frame clones, not every one. This table holds about 120,000 clones, roughly 91% found once. This sample comprised peripheral blood, obtained on day 0 of AZD1222 vaccination. The origin of the receptors is an adult in good health. Each CDR3 is given with its conserved first and last residue. A D gene is named only where the DNA matches it firmly. Clone size is given for some rows only: seen once, a few or many times, or a class if the clone is expanded.

size: NA
J: TRBJ1-1
D: TRBD1
V: TRBV5-8
DNA: TGTGCCAGCAGCTCCAACATATTGCAGGGGGCTGAAGCTTTCTTT
CDR3: CASSSNILQGAEAFF

size: NA
J: TRBJ1-3
D: NA
V: TRBV18
DNA: TGTGCCAGCTCACCACTGGGCAGGGGAGACTCTGGAAACACCATATATTTT
CDR3: CASSPLGRGDSGNTIYF

size: NA
J: TRBJ1-2
D: NA
V: TRBV19
DNA: TGTGCCAGTAGTATGCAGCTTAGTGGCTACACCTTC
CDR3: CASSMQLSGYTF

size: NA
J: TRBJ2-3
D: NA
V: TRBV7-2
DNA: TGTGCCAGCAGCTCCATCCACCTATATTTT
CDR3: CASSSIHLYF

size: NA
J: TRBJ2-3
D: NA
V: TRBV11-2
DNA: TGTGCCAGCCGCCAAGGGCCCACAGATACGCAGTATTTT
CDR3: CASRQGPTDTQYF

size: NA
J: TRBJ2-1
D: NA
V: TRBV27
DNA: TGTGCCAGCAGTTTAAAGGGGCGGCCCTACAATGAGCAGTTCTTC
CDR3: CASSLKGRPYNEQFF

size: NA
J: TRBJ2-2
D: NA
V: TRBV5-1
DNA: TGCGCCAGCAGCGGACCGGACGGGGGAACCGGGGAGCTGTTTTTT
CDR3: CASSGPDGGTGELFF

size: NA
J: TRBJ1-2
D: NA
V: TRBV4-1
DNA: TGCGCCAGCAGCCAAGTTCGGTTGATCAGGGTTGGCGGCTACACCTTC
CDR3: CASSQVRLIRVGGYTF

size: NA
J: TRBJ2-1
D: TRBD1
V: TRBV19
DNA: TGTGCCAGTAGTTCCCCAGGGGGTTCCTACAATGAGCAGTTCTTC
CDR3: CASSSPGGSYNEQFF

size: few
J: TRBJ1-5
D: TRBD1
V: TRBV5-5
DNA: TGTGCCAGCAGCTTGGCCCTGGGACAGCCCAATCAGCCCCAGCATTTT
CDR3: CASSLALGQPNQPQHF

size: NA
J: TRBJ2-4
D: TRBD1
V: TRBV14
DNA: TGTGCCAGCAGCCGCGCCGGGACAGGGCAAAACATTCAGTACTTC
CDR3: CASSRAGTGQNIQYF

size: NA
J: TRBJ1-5
D: TRBD1
V: TRBV19
DNA: TGTGCCAGTAGTGGACAGGGAGATCAGCCCCAGCATTTT
CDR3: CASSGQGDQPQHF

size: NA
J: TRBJ2-7
D: NA
V: TRBV5-8
DNA: TGTGCCAGCAGCTGGGGCGGGGCCGACGAGCAGTACTTC
CDR3: CASSWGGADEQYF

size: NA
J: TRBJ2-7
D: TRBD1
V: TRBV18
DNA: TGTGCCAGCTCACCACGGGTCCCGGGACAGGCACCGGAGCAGTACTTC
CDR3: CASSPRVPGQAPEQYF

size: NA
J: TRBJ1-6
D: NA
V: TRBV3-1/TRBV3-2
DNA: TGTGCCAGCAGCCAAGACATCAGTTCTAGTTCACCCCTCCACTTT
CDR3: CASSQDISSSSPLHF

size: NA
J: TRBJ1-6
D: NA
V: TRBV27
DNA: TGTGCCAGCAGTGCCCGACAGGCGAGCTCCTATAATTCACCCCTCCACTTT
CDR3: CASSARQASSYNSPLHF

size: once
J: TRBJ2-3
D: NA
V: TRBV27
DNA: TGTGCCAGCAGTTTATCCCCCCCTGGACAGATAAGCACAGATACGCAGTATTTT
CDR3: CASSLSPPGQISTDTQYF

size: NA
J: TRBJ2-3
D: TRBD2
V: TRBV3-1/TRBV3-2
DNA: TGTGCCAGCAGCCCTGGGACTAGCGGGGGGATTACAGATACGCAGTATTTT
CDR3: CASSPGTSGGITDTQYF

size: NA
J: TRBJ2-3
D: NA
V: TRBV12-2
DNA: TGTGCAAGTCGCTTAGTTTTATTCGTCACCCCCTTCCTCACAGATACGCAGTATTTT
CDR3: CASRLVLFVTPFLTDTQYF

size: NA
J: TRBJ1-2
D: NA
V: TRBV24-1
DNA: TGTGCCACCAGTGATTCGGGACCGACTAACTATGGCTACACCTTC
CDR3: CATSDSGPTNYGYTF

size: NA
J: TRBJ1-6
D: NA
V: TRBV19
DNA: TGTGCCAGTAGTATCCTGAGGACGTCGGTATTTCCCCTCCACTTT
CDR3: CASSILRTSVFPLHF

size: NA
J: TRBJ2-6
D: NA
V: TRBV20-1
DNA: TGCAGTGCTAGTCAGGGAGCTGGGGCCAACGTCCTGACTTTC
CDR3: CSASQGAGANVLTF

size: NA
J: TRBJ2-5
D: TRBD2
V: TRBV28
DNA: TGTGCCAGCAGTTTGGAGCGAAGCGGGAGCGGGGAGACCCAGTACTTC
CDR3: CASSLERSGSGETQYF

size: few
J: TRBJ2-3
D: NA
V: TRBV9
DNA: TGTGCCAGCAGCGCCTCCCGCGGGCCGTCGCCAGATACGCAGTATTTT
CDR3: CASSASRGPSPDTQYF

size: once
J: TRBJ1-3
D: TRBD1
V: TRBV5-1
DNA: TGCGCCAGCAGCTTGGGTCAGGGGACAGCACCTGGAAACACCATATATTTT
CDR3: CASSLGQGTAPGNTIYF

size: NA
J: TRBJ2-2
D: TRBD2
V: TRBV14
DNA: TGTGCCAGCAGCCTACCGGGACTAGCGGGGGACACCGGGGAGCTGTTTTTT
CDR3: CASSLPGLAGDTGELFF

size: NA
J: TRBJ1-2
D: NA
V: TRBV12-3/TRBV12-4
DNA: TGTGCCAGCAGTTTGGCAGGCCTCTATGGCTACACCTTC
CDR3: CASSLAGLYGYTF

size: NA
J: TRBJ1-1
D: NA
V: TRBV6-5
DNA: TGTGCCAGCACGGGGCTGCGGTGGGCTGAAGCTTTCTTT
CDR3: CASTGLRWAEAFF

size: NA
J: TRBJ1-1
D: NA
V: TRBV28
DNA: TGTGCCACCGACCGTTTACTCAACACTGAAGCTTTCTTT
CDR3: CATDRLLNTEAFF

size: NA
J: TRBJ1-6
D: NA
V: TRBV5-6
DNA: TGTGCCAGCAGCTTAACAGATTATAATTCACCCCTCCACTTT
CDR3: CASSLTDYNSPLHF

size: NA
J: TRBJ1-2
D: NA
V: TRBV7-2
DNA: TGTGCCAGCAGCTCTGGCGGCTTCTATGGCTACACCTTC
CDR3: CASSSGGFYGYTF

size: few
J: TRBJ2-1
D: NA
V: TRBV3-1/TRBV3-2
DNA: TGTGCCAGCAGCCAGGGGGGCTACCTCAATGAGCAGTTCTTC
CDR3: CASSQGGYLNEQFF

size: NA
J: TRBJ1-2
D: NA
V: TRBV4-2
DNA: TGTGCCAGCAGCCAATCCCCCCCGACGGGGAACTATGGCTACACCTTC
CDR3: CASSQSPPTGNYGYTF

size: NA
J: TRBJ1-5
D: TRBD1
V: TRBV5-1
DNA: TGCGCCAGCAGCTTCGGACAGGGGGAAGAGCCCCAGCATTTT
CDR3: CASSFGQGEEPQHF

size: once
J: TRBJ1-2
D: TRBD1
V: TRBV14
DNA: TGTGCCAGCAGTAACGGACAGGGGTATGGCTACACCTTC
CDR3: CASSNGQGYGYTF

size: NA
J: TRBJ1-4
D: NA
V: TRBV7-9
DNA: TGTGCCAGCAGCTTCGATGCAACTAATGAAAAACTGTTTTTT
CDR3: CASSFDATNEKLFF

size: NA
J: TRBJ2-7
D: NA
V: TRBV4-1
DNA: TGCGCCAGCAGCCAAGATACCCCGGTTGGGTCCTACGAGCAGTACTTC
CDR3: CASSQDTPVGSYEQYF

size: NA
J: TRBJ2-1
D: NA
V: TRBV5-1
DNA: TGCGCCACCTCGATCCTCGGCCACAATGAGCAGTTCTTC
CDR3: CATSILGHNEQFF

size: once
J: TRBJ2-1
D: TRBD2
V: TRBV5-4
DNA: TGTGCCAGCAGCTTTGCGGGAGGGCCTGGTGAGCAGTTCTTC
CDR3: CASSFAGGPGEQFF

size: NA
J: TRBJ1-2
D: NA
V: TRBV5-5
DNA: TGTGCCAGCAGCTTGAGCAGGGGTCTTGCCAACTATGGCTACACCTTC
CDR3: CASSLSRGLANYGYTF

size: NA
J: TRBJ2-7
D: TRBD1
V: TRBV5-1
DNA: TGCGCCAGCAGAAACGCAGGACAGGGGAATTACGAGCAGTACTTC
CDR3: CASRNAGQGNYEQYF

size: NA
J: TRBJ2-7
D: TRBD1
V: TRBV2
DNA: TGTGCCAGCACCACAGGGGGCGGGTCCTACGAGCAGTACTTC
CDR3: CASTTGGGSYEQYF

size: NA
J: TRBJ2-7
D: TRBD1
V: TRBV27
DNA: TGTGCTCGTAAACAGGGGGCGTTTAGCGGTTACTTC
CDR3: CARKQGAFSGYF